A single sample is the source of the 2 T cell receptor beta chains below, sequenced in a study of blood T cell repertoires in COVID-19. Data came from immunoSEQ multiplex PCR; TCRdb stores just in-frame clones and leaves some out. The sample has 200,000 to 300,000 clones; 80% to 90% are singletons. The sample consisted of peripheral blood. The origin of the receptors is a man aged 25 to 40 with active or convalescent COVID-19.

The chain uses TRBV19 and TRBJ2-1; TRBD2 aligns across 13 bases. V was clipped by 3 bases and J by 7 bases; unmatched bases: 6. The germline gives CDR1 LNHDA, CDR2 SQIVND (reference sequence). The CDR3 spans 16 residues. The CDR3 loop is CASSILGLAGTNEQFF. Here the CDR3 DNA reads TGTGCCAGTAGTATCCTGGGACTAGCGGGGACGAATGAGCAGTTCTTC.

This clone was observed a handful of times. The rearrangement uses TRBV5-6 and TRBJ1-5, with TRBD1 identical over 7 bases. There are 18 residues in the CDR3. In germline, CDR1 is SGHDT, CDR2 YYEEEE. Trimming cost V 1 base and J 4 bases; bases outside gene matches: 14. DNA for the CDR3: TGTGCCAGCAGCTTGTCGTACGGCCACGGGACAGTAAATCAGCCCCAGCATTTT. Amino acids: CASSLSYGHGTVNQPQHF.